One sample yielded the 7 T cell receptor beta chains listed below, sequenced in a study of T cells after yellow fever vaccination. TCRdb ran MiXCR on the 5' RACE reads and lists one entry per CDR3 protein. The sample lists 450,000 to 650,000 distinct CDR3 sequences, 13% occurring once. This sample comprised PBMCs, obtained on the day of the yellow fever booster vaccination. Receptors were obtained from a man aged 25-45 years who received the YFV17D yellow fever vaccine.

The table lists this clonotype with a few counts. The rearrangement joins TRBV21-1 to TRBJ2-7; the listed D gene, TRBD2, was not tested against the DNA. TRBV21-1 is a known pseudogene. The CDR3 sequence is 15 residues long. CDR3 DNA sequence: TGTGCCAGCAACTACGGACCCCTAGTCCCCCCCGAGCAGTACTTC. Translating gives CASNYGPLVPPEQYF.

This clonotype occurred a few times. V gene TRBV7-2 combines with J gene TRBJ2-4; D not certain. The V end was cut by 6 bases, the J end by 0 bases, with 18 bases between. The germline gives CDR1 SGHTA, CDR2 FQGNSA. This CDR3 is built from 17 residues. DNA for the CDR3: TGTGCCAGCAGTACCCTTCCGGGCGAGTCAGCCAAAAACATTCAGTACTTC. Its translation: CASSTLPGESAKNIQYF.

V and J are TRBV29-1 and TRBJ2-5; 7 bases fit TRBD1. CDR3 length: 12 residues. J lost 5 bases, V lost 2 bases, and 2 bases had no gene match. Germline CDR1 reads SQVTM; CDR2 reads ANQGSEA. CDR3 in amino acids: CSVEQGDETQYF. The CDR3 DNA sequence: TGCAGCGTTGAACAGGGGGATGAGACCCAGTACTTC.

This clonotype was recorded a few times. The V call is TRBV14, the J call TRBJ2-3, with D unresolved. The CDR3 loop spans 16 amino acids. Germline CDR1 reads SGHDN; CDR2 reads FVKESK. V dropped 0 bases and J dropped 3 bases, with 13 bases sitting between them. The DNA of the CDR3 is TGTGCCAGCAGCCAAGATAATGGAGATGCGACAGATACGCAGTATTTT. Amino acids: CASSQDNGDATDTQYF.

V gene TRBV3-1 combines with J gene TRBJ1-4; no clear D. Trimming removed 0 bases at V and 6 bases at J, with 5 bases between. Germline lookup yields CDR1 LGHDT and CDR2 YNNKEL (reference sequence). The CDR3 has 13 residues. Written as DNA, the CDR3 is TGTGCCAGCAGCCAAGATTTTGATGAAAAACTGTTTTTT. Its translation: CASSQDFDEKLFF.

In this sample, this clonotype turned up a few times. CDR3 DNA sequence: TGTGCCAGCAGTTTAAATGTGCTCACAGATACGCAGTATTTT. It codes for CASSLNVLTDTQYF. The chain combines TRBV27 with TRBJ2-3; D ambiguous. The germline CDR1 and CDR2 sequences are MNHEY and SMNVEV (reference sequence). This CDR3 comprises 14 residues. Trimming removed 2 bases from V and 2 bases from J, with 8 bases in between.

Only a few counts were recorded for this clonotype. V usage is TRBV20-1 and J usage is TRBJ2-1, with TRBD2 matching 7 bases. The CDR3 length is 15 residues. The V gene's germline CDR1 is DFQATT and CDR2 SNEGSKA (reference sequence). V shed 2 bases and J 4 bases; nucleotides not matched to a gene: 8. The CDR3 is CSARSSGLPYNEQFF. Here the CDR3 DNA reads TGCAGTGCTAGATCTAGCGGCTTACCATACAATGAGCAGTTCTTC.